What follows are 15 T cell receptor beta chains derived from one specimen sequenced in a study. Profiling relied on immunoSEQ multiplex PCR, and the TCRdb table lists in-frame clones only, not all of them. The data contain about 68,000 clones, just over 90% of them seen just once; the ten biggest clones take up 4% to 5%. Sequencing was done on a sample of PBMCs. The receptors were gathered from a man in his forties with rheumatoid arthritis.

The chain combines TRBV4-2 with TRBJ2-5, with 10 nucleotides matching TRBD1. CDR1 and CDR2 (germline): LGHNA, YNFKEQ. This CDR3 comprises 18 residues. The V and J ends lost 2 bases and 5 bases, in that order; junction bases with no gene match: 14. This CDR3 reads CASSQRLGTGDLQETQYF. The CDR3, as DNA: TGTGCCAGCAGCCAACGTCTAGGGACAGGGGATTTACAGGAGACCCAGTACTTC.

The rearrangement joins TRBV5-6 to TRBJ1-1; D might be TRBD1 (5 bases). The length of the CDR3 is 13 residues. Trimming removed 0 bases at V and 8 bases at J, with 11 bases between. Germline lookup yields CDR1 SGHDT and CDR2 YYEEEE. CDR3 amino acids: CASSLDAAGEAFF. As DNA, the CDR3 is TGTGCCAGCAGCTTGGATGCGGCAGGGGAAGCTTTCTTT.

The chain links TRBV14 to TRBJ1-1; D is unresolved. The CDR3 sequence is 11 residues long. Between the trimmed V and J ends, which lost 4 bases and 5 bases, there was a span of 5 bases. The germline gives CDR1 SGHDN, CDR2 FVKESK. CDR3: CASSLGTEAFF. Here the CDR3 DNA reads TGTGCCAGCAGCCTGGGGACTGAAGCTTTCTTT.

The chain combines TRBV7-2 with TRBJ1-6, with 8 bases fitting TRBD1. The V gene's germline CDR1 is SGHTA and CDR2 FQGNSA. The CDR3 covers 15 residues. V lost 1 base and J lost 8; bases outside the gene matches: 4. The CDR3 bases are TGTGCCAGCAGCTTAGGGACAGGGAACGATTCACCCCTCCACTTT. Its protein is CASSLGTGNDSPLHF.

The gene calls are TRBV24-1 and TRBJ2-1, with D maybe TRBD1 (5 bases). The CDR3 runs to 13 residues. In germline, CDR1 is KGHDR, CDR2 SFDVKD. V lost 4 bases and J 4 bases, leaving 7 bases between the germline ends. The CDR3 DNA sequence: TGTGCCACCAGTGAATCAGGGTACAATGAGCAGTTCTTC. Protein: CATSESGYNEQFF.

CDR3 sequence reads: CASSQGLRSGYTF. The DNA of the CDR3 is TGTGCCAGCAGTCAGGGTCTGCGTTCTGGCTACACCTTC. The chain has TRBV2 and TRBJ1-2; weak D call: TRBD1 (5 bases). Germline lookup yields CDR1 SNHLY and CDR2 FYNNEI. The CDR3 sequence is 13 residues long. The V gene lost 5 bases and the J gene lost 7 bases, with 14 bases spanning the gap.

The chain employs TRBV6-5 and TRBJ2-1; 7 positions match TRBD1. This CDR3 region has 15 residues. V was clipped by 6 bases and J by 6 bases; unmatched bases: 11. CDR1 and CDR2 (germline): MNHEY, SVGAGI. The CDR3 region is CASSLRQGVSNEQFF. As DNA, the CDR3 is TGTGCCAGCAGCCTTCGGCAGGGGGTAAGCAATGAGCAGTTCTTC.

The chain couples TRBV6-6 to TRBJ2-7; D possibly corresponds to TRBD1 (6 bases). Per the germline V gene, CDR1 is MNHNY and CDR2 is SVGAGI (reference sequence). The CDR3 spans 15 residues. Trimming took 2 bases from V and 1 from J, leaving 12 bases between them. CDR3 in DNA: TGTGCCAGCAGTTACGGGCAGGGGTCGTCCTACGAGCAGTACTTC. Amino acids: CASSYGQGSSYEQYF.

The rearrangement uses TRBV5-1 and TRBJ2-5, with TRBD2 identical over 12 bases. The junction had 5 bases not matched to a gene; V was cut back by 0 bases and J by 5 bases. The germline CDR1 and CDR2 sequences are SGHRS and YFSETQ. This CDR3 contains 16 residues. The CDR3 DNA sequence: TGCGCCAGCAGCTTGGCGCTAGCGGGGGGGCATGAGACCCAGTACTTC. Amino acid sequence: CASSLALAGGHETQYF.

The chain has TRBV11-2 and TRBJ2-5; D call uncertain. The germline V and J ends were trimmed by 0 bases and 5 bases, with 1 base remaining between them. The CDR3 runs 11 residues. Germline V gene sequence: CDR1 SGHAT, CDR2 FQNNGV. In nucleotides, the CDR3 is TGTGCCAGCAGCTTAGACGAGACCCAGTACTTC. The encoded protein is CASSLDETQYF.

This chain connects TRBV19 to TRBJ1-5; TRBD1 is a possible D gene (5 bases). The ends were cut back, 1 base at V and 0 bases at J, with 13 bases in the middle. This CDR3 spans 17 amino acids. CDR1 and CDR2 (germline): LNHDA, SQIVND (reference sequence). CDR3 amino acids: CASSIGRGAHSNQPQHF. The CDR3 DNA follows: TGTGCCAGTAGTATAGGTAGGGGAGCCCATAGCAATCAGCCCCAGCATTTT.

This rearrangement joins TRBV2 to TRBJ1-1; D may be TRBD1 (5 bases). This CDR3 contains 15 residues. Trimming stripped 2 bases from V and 4 bases from J, with 14 bases between. Per the germline V gene, CDR1 is SNHLY and CDR2 is FYNNEI. CDR3 nucleotides: TGTGCCAGCAGTGAAAATCCCGGGGGGGGCACTGAAGCTTTCTTT. Translation gives CASSENPGGGTEAFF.

The rearrangement links TRBV3-1 (or the pseudogene TRBV3-2) to TRBJ2-1; D ambiguous. The germline CDR1 and CDR2 sequences are LGHDT and YNNKEL (reference sequence). Trimming cost V 0 bases and J 2 bases, with 14 bases left between them. CDR3 size: 17 residues. CDR3 DNA sequence: TGTGCCAGCAGCCAAGAGGAGCCAAACCCCACCTACAATGAGCAGTTCTTC. Translation: CASSQEEPNPTYNEQFF.

The CDR3 DNA is TGTGCCAGCAGCCCCGGCACGGGCACAGATACGCAGTATTTT. Encoded protein: CASSPGTGTDTQYF. The gene calls are TRBV7-3 and TRBJ2-3, with no clear D. Trimming pared 5 bases from V and 1 base from J, leaving 10 bases between. The CDR3 contains 14 residues. Per germline, CDR1 SGHTA and CDR2 FQGTGA.

The genes are TRBV9 and TRBJ1-2; TRBD1 agrees at 10 bases. The germline V gene encodes CDR1 SGDLS and CDR2 YYNGEE. Trimming at V came to 2 bases and at J to 8 bases, leaving 3 bases not matched to a gene. The CDR3 runs to 13 residues. The DNA for the CDR3 is TGTGCCAGCAGCGTCGACAGGGGGCCCGGCTACACCTTC. This codes for CASSVDRGPGYTF.